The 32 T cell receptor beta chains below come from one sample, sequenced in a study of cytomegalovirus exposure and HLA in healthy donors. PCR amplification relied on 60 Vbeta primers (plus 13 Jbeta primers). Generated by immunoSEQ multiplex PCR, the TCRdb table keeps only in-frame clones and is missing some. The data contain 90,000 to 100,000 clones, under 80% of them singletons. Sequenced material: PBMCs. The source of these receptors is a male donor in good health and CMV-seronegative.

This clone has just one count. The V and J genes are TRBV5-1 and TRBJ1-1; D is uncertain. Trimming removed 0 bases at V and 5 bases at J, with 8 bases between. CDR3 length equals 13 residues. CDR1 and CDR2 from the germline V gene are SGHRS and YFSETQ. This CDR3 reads CASSLGPRTEAFF. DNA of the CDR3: TGCGCCAGCAGCTTGGGACCGAGGACTGAAGCTTTCTTT. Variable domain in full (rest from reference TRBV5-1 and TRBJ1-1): KAGVTQTPRYLIKTRGQQVTLSCSPISGHRSVSWYQQTPGQGLQFLFEYFSETQRNKGNFPGRFSGRQFSNSRSEMNVSTLELGDSALYLCASSLGPRTEAFFGQGTRLTVV.

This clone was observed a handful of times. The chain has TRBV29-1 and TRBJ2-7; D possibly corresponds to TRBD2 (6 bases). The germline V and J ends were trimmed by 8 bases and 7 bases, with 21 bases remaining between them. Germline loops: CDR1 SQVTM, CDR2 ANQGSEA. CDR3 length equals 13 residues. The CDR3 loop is CSIRQIGGLEQYF. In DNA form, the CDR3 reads TGCAGCATACGACAAATCGGAGGGCTAGAGCAGTACTTC.

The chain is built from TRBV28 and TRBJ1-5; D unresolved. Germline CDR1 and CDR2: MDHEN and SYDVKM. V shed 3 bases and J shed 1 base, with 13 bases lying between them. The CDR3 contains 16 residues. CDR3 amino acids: CASSFNIWESNQPQHF. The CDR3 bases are TGTGCCAGCAGTTTCAATATCTGGGAGAGCAATCAGCCCCAGCATTTT.

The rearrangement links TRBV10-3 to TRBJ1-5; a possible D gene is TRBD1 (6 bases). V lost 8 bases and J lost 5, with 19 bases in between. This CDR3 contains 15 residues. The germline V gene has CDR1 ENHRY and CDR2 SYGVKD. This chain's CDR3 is CAIGKAQGTDQPQHF. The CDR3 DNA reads TGTGCCATCGGGAAGGCCCAGGGGACGGATCAGCCCCAGCATTTT.

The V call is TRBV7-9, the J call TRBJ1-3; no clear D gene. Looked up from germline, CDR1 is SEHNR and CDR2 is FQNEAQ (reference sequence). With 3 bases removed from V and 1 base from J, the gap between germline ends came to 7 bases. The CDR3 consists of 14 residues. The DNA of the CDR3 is TGTGCCAGCAGCTTGGGAGATTCTGGAAACACCATATATTTT. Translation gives CASSLGDSGNTIYF.

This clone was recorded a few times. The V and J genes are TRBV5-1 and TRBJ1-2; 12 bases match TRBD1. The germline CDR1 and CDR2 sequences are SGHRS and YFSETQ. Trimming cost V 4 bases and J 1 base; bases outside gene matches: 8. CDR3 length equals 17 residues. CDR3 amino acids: CASSPGTGGLFNYGYTF. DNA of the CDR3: TGCGCCAGCAGCCCAGGGACAGGGGGCCTGTTTAACTATGGCTACACCTTC.

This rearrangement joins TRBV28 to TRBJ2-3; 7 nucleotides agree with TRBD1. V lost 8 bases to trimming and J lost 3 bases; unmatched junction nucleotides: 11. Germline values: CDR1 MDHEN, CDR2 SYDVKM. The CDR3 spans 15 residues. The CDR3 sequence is CASGRTGASTDTQYF. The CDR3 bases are TGTGCCAGCGGGAGAACAGGGGCCTCTACAGATACGCAGTATTTT.

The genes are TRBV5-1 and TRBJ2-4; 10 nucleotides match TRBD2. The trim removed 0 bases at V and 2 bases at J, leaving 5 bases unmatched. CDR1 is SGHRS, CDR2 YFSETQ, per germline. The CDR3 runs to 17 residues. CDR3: CASSLEGLADSKNIQYF. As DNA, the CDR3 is TGCGCCAGCAGCTTGGAAGGACTAGCGGACTCCAAAAACATTCAGTACTTC.

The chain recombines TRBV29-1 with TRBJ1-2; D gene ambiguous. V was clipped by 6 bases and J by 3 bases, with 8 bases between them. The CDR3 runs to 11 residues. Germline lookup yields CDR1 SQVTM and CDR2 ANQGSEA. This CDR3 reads CSVWEDYGYTF. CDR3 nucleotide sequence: TGCAGCGTGTGGGAGGACTATGGCTACACCTTC.

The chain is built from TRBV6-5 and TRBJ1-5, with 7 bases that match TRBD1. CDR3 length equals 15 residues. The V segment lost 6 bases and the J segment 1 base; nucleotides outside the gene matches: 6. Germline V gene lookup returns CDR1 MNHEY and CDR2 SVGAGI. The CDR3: CASRNRGGSNQPQHF. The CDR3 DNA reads TGTGCCAGCAGGAACAGGGGCGGGAGCAATCAGCCCCAGCATTTT.

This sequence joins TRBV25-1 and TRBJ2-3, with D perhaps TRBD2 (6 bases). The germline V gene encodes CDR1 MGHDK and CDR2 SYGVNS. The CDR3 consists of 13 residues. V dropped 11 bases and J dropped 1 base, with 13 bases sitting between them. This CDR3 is CAGGGIRTDTQYF. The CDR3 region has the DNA TGTGCCGGCGGCGGGATCCGCACAGATACGCAGTATTTT.

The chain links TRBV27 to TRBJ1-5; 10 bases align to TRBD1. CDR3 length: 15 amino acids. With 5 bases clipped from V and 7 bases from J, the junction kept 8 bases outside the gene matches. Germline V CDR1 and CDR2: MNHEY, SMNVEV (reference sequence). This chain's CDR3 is CASSLGTGALQPQHF. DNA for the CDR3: TGTGCCAGCAGTCTAGGGACAGGGGCTCTGCAGCCCCAGCATTTT.

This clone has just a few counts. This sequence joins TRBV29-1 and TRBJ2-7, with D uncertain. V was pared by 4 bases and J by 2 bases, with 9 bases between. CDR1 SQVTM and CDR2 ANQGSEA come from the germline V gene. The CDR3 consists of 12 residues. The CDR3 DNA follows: TGCAGCGTTGTTCTGGGCACCTACGAGCAGTACTTC. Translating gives CSVVLGTYEQYF.

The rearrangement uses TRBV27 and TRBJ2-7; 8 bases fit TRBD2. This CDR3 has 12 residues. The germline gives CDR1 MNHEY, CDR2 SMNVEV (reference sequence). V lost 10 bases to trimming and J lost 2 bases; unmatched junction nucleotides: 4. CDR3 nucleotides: TGTGCCACTCGGGGGGGGGCCTACGAGCAGTACTTC. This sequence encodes CATRGGAYEQYF.

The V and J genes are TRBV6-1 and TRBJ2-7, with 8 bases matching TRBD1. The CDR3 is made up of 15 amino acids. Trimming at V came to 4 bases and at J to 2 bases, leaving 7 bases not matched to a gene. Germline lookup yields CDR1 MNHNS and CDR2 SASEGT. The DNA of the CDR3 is TGTGCCAGCAGTGCTCCGACAGGGGCACCCTACGAGCAGTACTTC. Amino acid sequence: CASSAPTGAPYEQYF.

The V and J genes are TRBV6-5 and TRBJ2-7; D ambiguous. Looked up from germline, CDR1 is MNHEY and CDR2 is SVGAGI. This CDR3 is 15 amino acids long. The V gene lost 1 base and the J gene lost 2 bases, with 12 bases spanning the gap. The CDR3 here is CASSYFGPNPYEQYF. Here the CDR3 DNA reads TGTGCCAGCAGTTACTTTGGGCCTAATCCCTACGAGCAGTACTTC.

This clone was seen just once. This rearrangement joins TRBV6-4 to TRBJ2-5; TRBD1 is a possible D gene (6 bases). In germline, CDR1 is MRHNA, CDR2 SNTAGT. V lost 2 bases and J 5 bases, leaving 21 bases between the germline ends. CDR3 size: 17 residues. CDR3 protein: CASSDPSRGRAIETQYF. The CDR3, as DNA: TGTGCCAGCAGTGACCCTTCCAGGGGCAGGGCAATCGAGACCCAGTACTTC.

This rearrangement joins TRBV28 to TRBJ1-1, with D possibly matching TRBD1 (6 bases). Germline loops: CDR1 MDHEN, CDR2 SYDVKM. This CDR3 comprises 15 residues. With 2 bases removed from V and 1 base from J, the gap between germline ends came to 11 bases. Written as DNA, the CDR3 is TGTGCCAGCAGTTTAACTTCACAGGGGAACACTGAAGCTTTCTTT. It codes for CASSLTSQGNTEAFF.

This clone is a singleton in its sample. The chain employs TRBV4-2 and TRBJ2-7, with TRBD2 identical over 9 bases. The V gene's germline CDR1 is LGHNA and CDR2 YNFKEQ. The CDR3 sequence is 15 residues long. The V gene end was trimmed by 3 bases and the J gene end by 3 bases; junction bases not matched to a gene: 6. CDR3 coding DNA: TGTGCCAGCAGCCACCTAGCGGGAAAGGGCTACGAGCAGTACTTC. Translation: CASSHLAGKGYEQYF.

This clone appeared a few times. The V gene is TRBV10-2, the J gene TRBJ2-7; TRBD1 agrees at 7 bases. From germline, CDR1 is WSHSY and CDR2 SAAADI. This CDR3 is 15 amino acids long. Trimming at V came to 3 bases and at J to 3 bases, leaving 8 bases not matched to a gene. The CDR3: CASSDPSDRVYEQYF. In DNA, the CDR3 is TGCGCCAGCAGTGACCCGTCAGACAGGGTCTACGAGCAGTACTTC.

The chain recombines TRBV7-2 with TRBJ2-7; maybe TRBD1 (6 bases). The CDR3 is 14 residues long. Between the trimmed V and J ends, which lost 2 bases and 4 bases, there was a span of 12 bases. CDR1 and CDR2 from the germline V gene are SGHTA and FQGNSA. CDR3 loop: CASSLSATGYEQYF. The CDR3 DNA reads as TGTGCCAGCAGCTTATCGGCTACAGGGTACGAGCAGTACTTC.

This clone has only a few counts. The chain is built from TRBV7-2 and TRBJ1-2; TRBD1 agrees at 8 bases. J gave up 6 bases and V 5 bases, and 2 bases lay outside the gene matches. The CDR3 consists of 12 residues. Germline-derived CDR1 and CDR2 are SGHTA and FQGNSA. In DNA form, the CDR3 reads TGTGCCAGCAGCCTGGACAGGGATGGCTACACCTTC. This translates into CASSLDRDGYTF.

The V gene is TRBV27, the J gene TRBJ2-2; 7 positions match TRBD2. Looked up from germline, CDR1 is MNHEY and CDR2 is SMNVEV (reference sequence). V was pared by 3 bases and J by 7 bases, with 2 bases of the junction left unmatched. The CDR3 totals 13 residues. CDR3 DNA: TGTGCCAGCAGTTTTCCGGGGGGCGGGGAGCTGTTTTTT. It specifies CASSFPGGGELFF.

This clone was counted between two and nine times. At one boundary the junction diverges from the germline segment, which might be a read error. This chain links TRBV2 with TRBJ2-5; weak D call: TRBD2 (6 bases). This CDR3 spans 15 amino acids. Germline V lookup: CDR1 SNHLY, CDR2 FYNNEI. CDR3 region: CASSQIRGMRETKYF. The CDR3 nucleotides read TGTGCCAGCAGCCAGATCCGCGGGATGAGGGAGACCAAGTACTTC.

Here the CDR3 reads CASSSGQGDYGYTF. CDR3 in DNA: TGTGCCAGCAGTTCAGGACAGGGGGACTATGGCTACACCTTC. The chain has TRBV27 and TRBJ1-2; 10 nucleotides line up with TRBD1. J was trimmed by 3 bases and V by 4 bases; bases with no gene match: 2. The CDR3 sequence is 14 residues long. Germline V gene lookup returns CDR1 MNHEY and CDR2 SMNVEV (reference sequence).

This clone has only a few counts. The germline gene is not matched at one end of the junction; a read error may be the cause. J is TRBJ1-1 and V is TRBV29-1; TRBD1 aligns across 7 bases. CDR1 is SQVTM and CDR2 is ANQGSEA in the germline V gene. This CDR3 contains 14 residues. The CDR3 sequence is CSVLLTGWNAEAFF. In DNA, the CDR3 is TGCAGCGTTCTCTTGACAGGGTGGAACGCTGAAGCTTTCTTT.

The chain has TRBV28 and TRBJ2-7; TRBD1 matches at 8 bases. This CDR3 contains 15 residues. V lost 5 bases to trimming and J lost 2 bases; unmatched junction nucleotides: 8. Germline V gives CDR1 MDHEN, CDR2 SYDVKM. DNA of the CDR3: TGTGCCAGCAGTCCCAACAGGGGGGAACCCTACGAGCAGTACTTC. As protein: CASSPNRGEPYEQYF.

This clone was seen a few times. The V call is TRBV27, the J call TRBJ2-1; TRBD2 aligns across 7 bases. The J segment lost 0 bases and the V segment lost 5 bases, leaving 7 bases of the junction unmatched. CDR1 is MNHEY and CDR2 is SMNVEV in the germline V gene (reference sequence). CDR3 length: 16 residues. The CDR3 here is CASSLGTGGSYNEQFF. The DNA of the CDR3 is TGTGCCAGCAGTCTAGGGACGGGAGGCTCCTACAATGAGCAGTTCTTC.

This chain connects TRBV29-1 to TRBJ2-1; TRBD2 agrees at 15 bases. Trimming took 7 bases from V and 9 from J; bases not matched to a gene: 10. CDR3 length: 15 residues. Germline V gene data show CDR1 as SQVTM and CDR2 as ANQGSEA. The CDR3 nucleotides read TGCAGCGCCGACGGACTAGCGGGAGGGCCGGCTGAGCAGTTCTTC. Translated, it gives CSADGLAGGPAEQFF.

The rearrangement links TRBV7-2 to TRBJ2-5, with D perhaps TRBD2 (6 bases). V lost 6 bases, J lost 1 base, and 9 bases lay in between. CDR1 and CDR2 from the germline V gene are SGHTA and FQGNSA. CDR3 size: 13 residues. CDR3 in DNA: TGTGCCAGCAGTCCGACTAGCCAAGAGACCCAGTACTTC. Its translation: CASSPTSQETQYF.

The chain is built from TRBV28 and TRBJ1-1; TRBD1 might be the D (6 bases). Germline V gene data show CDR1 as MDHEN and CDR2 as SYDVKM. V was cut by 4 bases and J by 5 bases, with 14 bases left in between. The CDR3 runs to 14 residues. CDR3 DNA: TGTGCCAGCAGTTCACCGGGGGGCTTTACTGAAGCTTTCTTT. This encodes CASSSPGGFTEAFF.

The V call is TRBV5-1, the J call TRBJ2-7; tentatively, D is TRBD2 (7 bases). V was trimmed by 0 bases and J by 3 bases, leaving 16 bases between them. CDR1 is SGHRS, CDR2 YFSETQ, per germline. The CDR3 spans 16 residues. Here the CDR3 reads CASSLAGAGVFYEQYF. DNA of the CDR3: TGCGCCAGCAGCTTGGCGGGGGCGGGAGTTTTCTACGAGCAGTACTTC.